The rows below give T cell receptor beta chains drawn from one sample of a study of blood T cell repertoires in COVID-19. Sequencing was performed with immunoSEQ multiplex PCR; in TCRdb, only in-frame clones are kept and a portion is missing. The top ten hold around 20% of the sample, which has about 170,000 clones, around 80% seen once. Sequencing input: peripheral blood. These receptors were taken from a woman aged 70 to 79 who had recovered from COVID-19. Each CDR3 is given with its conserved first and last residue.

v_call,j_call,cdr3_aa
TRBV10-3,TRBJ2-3,CAISESTGVTDTQYF
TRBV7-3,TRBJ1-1,CASSPQGASEAFF
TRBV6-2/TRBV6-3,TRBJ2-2,CASSLVPGQGVDTGELFF
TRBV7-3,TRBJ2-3,CASSLSHGDTQYF
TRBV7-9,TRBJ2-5,CASSSRGDNKETQYF
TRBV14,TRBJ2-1,CASSLGRSSYNEQFF
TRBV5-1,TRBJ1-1,CASSPGTEGAEAFF
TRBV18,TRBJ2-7,CASSPPGRGRSYEQYF
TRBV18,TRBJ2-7,CASSPAGQGYEQYF
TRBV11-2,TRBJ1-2,CASSPTNYGYTF
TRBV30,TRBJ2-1,CAWAVGGYNEQFF
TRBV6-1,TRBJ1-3,CASSEGGSGNTIYF
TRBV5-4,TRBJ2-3,CASSLANRGADTQYF
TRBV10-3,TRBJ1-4,CAISGAAVDRGSEKLFF
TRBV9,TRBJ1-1,CASSRIRAGTEAFF
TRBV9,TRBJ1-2,CASSKASNYGYTF
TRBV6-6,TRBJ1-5,CASNEGQGAPGPQHF
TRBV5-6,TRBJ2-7,CASSLGPEQYF
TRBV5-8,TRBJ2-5,CATAGSHGTQYF
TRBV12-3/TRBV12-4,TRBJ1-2,CASSFGGAGGYTF
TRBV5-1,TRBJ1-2,CASSPREGPYGYTF
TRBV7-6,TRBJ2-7,CASSLTPGQGYEQYF
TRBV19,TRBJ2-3,CASRAGGRADTQYF
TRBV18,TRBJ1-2,CASSQGTHYGYTF
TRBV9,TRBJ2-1,CASSVGTSGLGGEQFF
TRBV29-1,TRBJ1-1,CSVEAGAQTHAGAFF
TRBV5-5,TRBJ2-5,CASSLSPVGGGQETQYF
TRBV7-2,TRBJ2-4,CASSLAQGLSSIQYF
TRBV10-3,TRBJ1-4,CAIGATLDEKLFF
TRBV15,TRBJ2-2,CATSRGGQATGELFF
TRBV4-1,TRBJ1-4,CASSQDGGWGRIGANEKLFF
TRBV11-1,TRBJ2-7,CASSHPRDTPSYEQYF
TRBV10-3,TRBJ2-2,CAIRRIPGGLSTGELFF
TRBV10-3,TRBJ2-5,CATRPGSGKETQYF
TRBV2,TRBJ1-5,CATQGANQPQHF
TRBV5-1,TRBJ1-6,CASSPGQFNSPLHF
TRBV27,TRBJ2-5,CASSFRETQYF
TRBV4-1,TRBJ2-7,CASSQDYGGAYEQYF
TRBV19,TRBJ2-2,CASKGWSNTGELFF
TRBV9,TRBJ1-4,CASSPRRVEANEKLFF
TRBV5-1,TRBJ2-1,CASSLYPSGRGNEQFF
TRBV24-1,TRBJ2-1,CATSDPSSYNEQFF
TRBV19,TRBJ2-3,CASSPSTDTQYF
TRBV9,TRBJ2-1,CASSGGQPYNEQFF
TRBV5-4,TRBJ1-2,CASSLAGNTGGYTF
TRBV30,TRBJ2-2,CAWSEGSGGELFF
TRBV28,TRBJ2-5,CASSPGGGKETQYF
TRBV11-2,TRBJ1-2,CASSPVVYGYTF
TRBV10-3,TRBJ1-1,CAISEPDRGVTEAFF
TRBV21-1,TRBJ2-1,CASSKWEGPPNEQFF
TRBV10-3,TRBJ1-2,CALTLRDRVGGYTF
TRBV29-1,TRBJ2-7,CRVLRGVWGGDGAEQYF
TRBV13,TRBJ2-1,CASCKGIQRNEQFF
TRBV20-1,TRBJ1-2,CSARGLGYTF
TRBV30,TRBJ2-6,CAWSRSTGANVLTF
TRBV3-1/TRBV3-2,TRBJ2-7,CASSPGGDYEQYF
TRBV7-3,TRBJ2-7,CASSSLAGDYEQYF
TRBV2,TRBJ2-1,CASTPLAGVYNEQFF